A selection of T cell receptor beta chains follows, all from one sample in a study of breast tumors, draining lymph nodes, adjacent tissues. TCRdb re-called the multiplex PCR reads through MiXCR, storing one row per CDR3 protein. Among about 15,000 distinct CDR3 sequences listed, over 40% were seen once. The sequencing input was tumor-adjacent breast tissue. The receptor set was obtained from a female donor with breast cancer. Some clones in this sample may be carry-over from other donors' samples. Each CDR3 is given with its conserved first and last residue. A D gene is named only where the DNA matches it firmly. Only part of the rows carry a size: once, few, many, or a class if the clone is expanded.

j_gene: TRBJ2-7; abundance: medium-sized; v_gene: TRBV4-2; d_gene: .; CDR3aa: CASSQESSPQSYEQYF; CDR3nt: TGTGCCAGCAGCCAAGAGTCGTCACCCCAATCCTACGAGCAGTACTTC
j_gene: TRBJ2-7; abundance: once; v_gene: TRBV2; d_gene: TRBD2; CDR3aa: CVSKGTSGAYEQHF; CDR3nt: TGTGTCAGCAAGGGGACTAGCGGCGCCTACGAGCAGCACTTC
j_gene: TRBJ2-7; abundance: .; v_gene: TRBV6-5; d_gene: TRBD1; CDR3aa: CASSSDWRTGGYEQYF; CDR3nt: TGTGCCAGCAGTTCAGACTGGAGGACAGGGGGTTACGAGCAGTACTTC
j_gene: TRBJ2-1; abundance: few; v_gene: TRBV7-9; d_gene: TRBD2; CDR3aa: CASSLIIAGDNEQFF; CDR3nt: TGTGCCAGCAGCTTAATTATAGCGGGGGACAATGAGCAGTTCTTC
j_gene: TRBJ2-1; abundance: many; v_gene: TRBV6-2/TRBV6-3; d_gene: TRBD1; CDR3aa: CASSYPGQGNHEQFF; CDR3nt: TGTGCCAGCAGTTACCCGGGACAGGGCAACCATGAGCAGTTCTTC
j_gene: TRBJ2-7; abundance: once; v_gene: TRBV15; d_gene: .; CDR3aa: CATSRVVMELPPEQYF; CDR3nt: TGTGCCACCAGCAGAGTTGTTATGGAGCTGCCTCCCGAGCAGTACTTT
j_gene: TRBJ2-3; abundance: .; v_gene: TRBV24-1; d_gene: TRBD2; CDR3aa: CATSEPLAGGLTDTQYF; CDR3nt: TGTGCCACCAGTGAGCCTCTAGCGGGGGGCCTCACAGATACGCAGTATTTT
j_gene: TRBJ1-5; abundance: medium-sized; v_gene: TRBV24-1; d_gene: TRBD1; CDR3aa: CATSDGTGGQPQHF; CDR3nt: TGTGCCACCAGTGATGGGACAGGGGGGCAGCCCCAGCATTTT
j_gene: TRBJ1-1; abundance: many; v_gene: TRBV20-1; d_gene: .; CDR3aa: CSANPQGRNTEAFF; CDR3nt: TGCAGTGCTAATCCACAGGGACGGAACACTGAAGCTTTCTTT
j_gene: TRBJ2-3; abundance: many; v_gene: TRBV12-3/TRBV12-4; d_gene: TRBD1; CDR3aa: CASSSDRGLDTQYF; CDR3nt: TGTGCCAGCAGTTCGGACAGGGGGCTGGATACGCAGTATTTT
j_gene: TRBJ2-7; abundance: medium-sized; v_gene: TRBV15; d_gene: .; CDR3aa: CATSKDALGTYEQYF; CDR3nt: TGTGCCACCAGCAAGGACGCCTTGGGGACCTACGAGCAGTACTTC
j_gene: TRBJ1-5; abundance: many; v_gene: TRBV15; d_gene: TRBD1; CDR3aa: CATSDRPGGGQPQHF; CDR3nt: TGTGCCACCAGCGATCGACCAGGGGGGGGACAGCCCCAGCATTTT
j_gene: TRBJ2-7; abundance: medium-sized; v_gene: TRBV7-7; d_gene: .; CDR3aa: CASSFNEDYEQYF; CDR3nt: TGTGCTAGCAGCTTTAACGAAGACTACGAGCAGTACTTC
j_gene: TRBJ1-3; abundance: .; v_gene: TRBV7-8; d_gene: .; CDR3aa: CSSSLRRFGNTIYF; CDR3nt: TGTTCCAGCAGCTTAAGGAGGTTTGGAAACACCATATATTTT
j_gene: TRBJ2-1; abundance: many; v_gene: TRBV4-1; d_gene: TRBD2; CDR3aa: CASSLLSGQVNEQFF; CDR3nt: TGCGCCAGCAGCCTCCTTAGCGGGCAGGTCAATGAGCAGTTCTTC
j_gene: TRBJ1-4; abundance: many; v_gene: TRBV10-2; d_gene: .; CDR3aa: CASSPSGAFEKLFF; CDR3nt: TGCGCCAGCAGCCCCTCGGGTGCATTTGAAAAACTGTTTTTT
j_gene: TRBJ2-1; abundance: .; v_gene: TRBV6-6; d_gene: .; CDR3aa: CASSHHLPEQFF; CDR3nt: TGTGCCAGCAGCCACCACCTACCTGAGCAGTTCTTC
j_gene: TRBJ1-6; abundance: .; v_gene: TRBV19; d_gene: .; CDR3aa: CASVSGGTGNSPLHF; CDR3nt: TGTGCCTCCGTAAGCGGGGGGACTGGTAATTCACCCCTCCACTTT
j_gene: TRBJ2-1; abundance: many; v_gene: TRBV20-1; d_gene: .; CDR3aa: CSARDLYNEQFF; CDR3nt: TGCAGTGCTAGAGACCTTTACAATGAGCAGTTCTTC
j_gene: TRBJ2-6; abundance: .; v_gene: TRBV29-1; d_gene: .; CDR3aa: CSVASSGANVLTF; CDR3nt: TGCAGCGTTGCGAGCTCTGGGGCCAACGTCCTGACTTTC
j_gene: TRBJ2-1; abundance: many; v_gene: TRBV7-8; d_gene: .; CDR3aa: CASSPKGSGTLTYNEQFF; CDR3nt: TGTGCCAGCAGCCCAAAGGGATCCGGGACTCTTACCTACAATGAGCAGTTCTTC
j_gene: TRBJ1-2; abundance: medium-sized; v_gene: TRBV6-5; d_gene: TRBD1; CDR3aa: CASSYRSGTALGYTF; CDR3nt: TGTGCCAGCAGTTACCGGAGTGGGACAGCGCTTGGCTACACCTTC
j_gene: TRBJ1-3; abundance: medium-sized; v_gene: TRBV9; d_gene: .; CDR3aa: CASGTGILGFSSGNTIYF; CDR3nt: TGTGCCAGCGGTACGGGGATTTTGGGATTTTCCTCTGGAAACACCATATATTTT
j_gene: TRBJ1-3; abundance: many; v_gene: TRBV9; d_gene: .; CDR3aa: CASSVERVGNTIYF; CDR3nt: TGTGCCAGCAGCGTAGAGAGGGTTGGAAACACCATATATTTT
j_gene: TRBJ2-2; abundance: many; v_gene: TRBV18; d_gene: .; CDR3aa: CASSPFGLAAIGELFF; CDR3nt: TGTGCCAGCTCACCATTCGGGTTAGCGGCCATCGGGGAGCTGTTTTTT
j_gene: TRBJ2-5; abundance: .; v_gene: TRBV20-1; d_gene: TRBD2; CDR3aa: CSAYLTSEETQYF; CDR3nt: TGCAGTGCTTATCTTACTAGCGAAGAGACCCAGTACTTC
j_gene: TRBJ1-5; abundance: .; v_gene: TRBV20-1; d_gene: TRBD1; CDR3aa: CSAREDRGNQPQHF; CDR3nt: TGCAGTGCTAGAGAGGACAGGGGCAATCAGCCCCAGCATTTT
j_gene: TRBJ2-1; abundance: many; v_gene: TRBV20-1; d_gene: TRBD2; CDR3aa: CSATSGGAWNEQFF; CDR3nt: TGCAGTGCAACTAGCGGGGGAGCTTGGAATGAGCAGTTCTTC
j_gene: TRBJ2-2; abundance: few; v_gene: TRBV5-4; d_gene: TRBD2; CDR3aa: CASSLAVASGGKGWTGELFF; CDR3nt: TGTGCCAGCAGCTTGGCCGTCGCTAGCGGGGGAAAGGGTTGGACCGGGGAGCTGTTTTTT
j_gene: TRBJ1-2; abundance: .; v_gene: TRBV5-5; d_gene: .; CDR3aa: CASSLVTGYGYTF; CDR3nt: TGTGCCAGCAGCTTGGTCACAGGGTATGGCTACACCTTC
j_gene: TRBJ2-3; abundance: .; v_gene: TRBV7-2; d_gene: .; CDR3aa: CASTSATLSTDTQYF; CDR3nt: TGTGCCAGCACCTCGGCGACCCTCAGCACAGATACGCAGTATTTT
j_gene: TRBJ1-2; abundance: many; v_gene: TRBV14; d_gene: TRBD1; CDR3aa: CASSHVGQGYYGSTF; CDR3nt: TGTGCCAGCAGCCACGTGGGACAGGGCTACTATGGCTCCACCTTC
j_gene: TRBJ2-7; abundance: many; v_gene: TRBV6-5; d_gene: .; CDR3aa: CASKEGGGRENEQYF; CDR3nt: TGTGCCAGCAAAGAAGGGGGTGGGAGGGAGAACGAGCAGTACTTC
j_gene: TRBJ1-2; abundance: few; v_gene: TRBV7-8; d_gene: .; CDR3aa: CASSTPTEGPNYGYTF; CDR3nt: TGTGCCAGCAGCACTCCGACAGAGGGTCCTAACTATGGCTACACCTTC
j_gene: TRBJ1-2; abundance: many; v_gene: TRBV28; d_gene: TRBD1; CDR3aa: CASSLGQGDGYTF; CDR3nt: TGTGCCAGCAGTTTAGGACAGGGGGATGGCTACACCTTC
j_gene: TRBJ2-7; abundance: .; v_gene: TRBV7-6; d_gene: .; CDR3aa: CASSQNPNQPQHFGDGTLGAQYF; CDR3nt: .
j_gene: TRBJ1-4; abundance: .; v_gene: TRBV6-2/TRBV6-3; d_gene: .; CDR3aa: CASSWDFSSTNEKLFF; CDR3nt: TGTGCCAGCAGTTGGGACTTCTCCTCAACTAATGAAAAACTGTTTTTT
j_gene: TRBJ1-2; abundance: .; v_gene: TRBV5-1; d_gene: TRBD1; CDR3aa: CASSPDRDYGYTF; CDR3nt: TGCGCCAGCAGCCCTGACAGGGACTATGGCTACACCTTC
j_gene: TRBJ2-1; abundance: medium-sized; v_gene: TRBV20-1; d_gene: .; CDR3aa: CSASAEDPSYNEQFF; CDR3nt: TGCAGTGCTTCCGCGGAGGACCCCTCCTACAATGAGCAGTTCTTC
j_gene: TRBJ2-2; abundance: .; v_gene: TRBV7-3; d_gene: TRBD1; CDR3aa: CAIVSEGAGGELFF; CDR3nt: TGTGCCATCGTTAGCGAGGGGGCGGGCGGGGAGCTGTTTTTT
j_gene: TRBJ2-5; abundance: medium-sized; v_gene: TRBV20-1; d_gene: TRBD2; CDR3aa: CSARQVAGRDQYF; CDR3nt: TGCAGTGCTAGACAAGTAGCGGGGAGAGACCAGTACTTC
j_gene: TRBJ1-6; abundance: medium-sized; v_gene: TRBV7-2; d_gene: .; CDR3aa: CASSLLGIDSPLHF; CDR3nt: TGTGCCAGCAGCTTATTAGGGATTGATTCACCCCTCCACTTT
j_gene: TRBJ1-2; abundance: medium-sized; v_gene: TRBV10-3; d_gene: .; CDR3aa: CATRGSGEANYGYTF; CDR3nt: TGTGCCACCCGGGGGAGCGGGGAGGCTAACTATGGCTACACCTTC
j_gene: TRBJ2-7; abundance: .; v_gene: TRBV29-1; d_gene: .; CDR3aa: CSVDDGVDEQYF; CDR3nt: TGCAGCGTTGATGACGGGGTTGACGAGCAGTACTTC